Listed below are T cell receptor beta chains from one sample, sequenced in a study of T cells in Graves' hyperthyroidism and ophthalmopathy. TCRdb itself ran the multiplex PCR reads through MiXCR, one entry per CDR3 protein. The sample lists 200,000 or so distinct CDR3 sequences; roughly a sixth were seen once. The sample comprised blood. These receptors were obtained from a woman in her fifties or sixties with Graves' hyperthyroidism. Each CDR3 is given with its conserved first and last residue. The D gene is left open where the match is weak. Part of the rows lack a size; the others show once, few, many or a class for expanded clones.

>few|.|TRBV29-1|TRBJ2-2
TGCAGCCTAAGACGACCGGACACCGGGGAGCTGTTTTTT
CSLRRPDTGELFF
>.|.|TRBV6-1|TRBJ2-7
TGTGCCAGCAGGAGCGAGCGCGGGCCAATCTACGAGCAGTACTTC
CASRSERGPIYEQYF
>.|.|TRBV18|TRBJ1-5
TGTGCCAGCTCACCGGAGGGGGGGGGCGCGAGCAATCAGCCCCAGCATTTT
CASSPEGGGASNQPQHF
>many|.|TRBV7-8|TRBJ1-1
TGTGCCAGCAGCACGGGACCAAACACTGAAGCTTTCTTT
CASSTGPNTEAFF
>many|.|TRBV27|TRBJ2-3
TGTGCCAGCAGTTTCGACGCATCGGGTACGCAGTATTTT
CASSFDASGTQYF
>many|TRBD2|TRBV10-3|TRBJ2-5
TGTGCCATCAGTCGGCGGGAGGGCCTTGAGACCCAGTACTTC
CAISRREGLETQYF
>many|TRBD2|TRBV29-1|TRBJ2-3
TGCAGCGTTGAAGATAGCGGGAGTCGCACAGATACGCAGTATTTT
CSVEDSGSRTDTQYF
>many|.|TRBV11-1|TRBJ1-1
TGTGCCAGCAGCTTACCGCCAGACATGAACACTGAAGCTTTCTTT
CASSLPPDMNTEAFF
>.|.|TRBV9|TRBJ2-7
TGTGCCAGCAGCGTAGGGTCGGTTTCCTACGAGCAGTACTTC
CASSVGSVSYEQYF
>many|.|TRBV7-8|TRBJ1-5
TGTGCCAGCAGCATGGACGGCAATCAGCCCCAGCATTTT
CASSMDGNQPQHF
>many|TRBD2|TRBV20-1|TRBJ2-7
TGCAGTGCTAGTATTCTAGCGGGTTACGAGCAGTACTTC
CSASILAGYEQYF
>.|.|TRBV4-1|TRBJ2-7
TGCGCCAGCAGCCAAGGACGAACCTACGAGCAGTACTTC
CASSQGRTYEQYF
>many|.|TRBV12-3/TRBV12-4|TRBJ1-6
TGTGCCAGCAGTTTATATCGGGGTCTGGGTAATTCACCCCTCCACTTT
CASSLYRGLGNSPLHF
>few|TRBD1|TRBV28|TRBJ1-1
TGTGCCAGCAGCTCCCCCGGGACAGGGATGAACACTGAAGCTTTCTTT
CASSSPGTGMNTEAFF
>many|.|TRBV20-1|TRBJ2-1
TGCAGTGCTCGGCGGGTTACATATGAGCAGTTCTTC
CSARRVTYEQFF
>.|.|TRBV10-3|TRBJ2-5
TGTGCCATCAGTGAGTCGCCCTACAGGGTAGTGGAAGAGACCCAGTGCTTC
CAISESPYRVVEETQCF
>many|TRBD2|TRBV28|TRBJ2-1
TGTGCCAGCACTATTAGCGGGGATAGCTCCTACAATGAGCAGTTCTTC
CASTISGDSSYNEQFF
>.|.|TRBV5-5|TRBJ2-4
TGTGCCAGCAGCTTGAGAATGAACGGCGCCAAAAACATTCAGTACTTC
CASSLRMNGAKNIQYF
>many|.|TRBV27|TRBJ1-5
TGTGCCAGCAGTTCCGACTTTGATTATCGGAGCAATCAGCCCCAGCATTTT
CASSSDFDYRSNQPQHF
>many|TRBD1|TRBV20-1|TRBJ1-4
TGCAGTGCCCTAAAGCCCAACAGGGGGCGAGGAGAAAAACTGTTTTTT
CSALKPNRGRGEKLFF
>.|TRBD1|TRBV5-1|TRBJ2-1
TGCGCCAGCAGCTCCTCGGGACAGGGGTACAATGAGCAGTTCTTC
CASSSSGQGYNEQFF
>many|.|TRBV27|TRBJ2-7
TGTGCCAGCAGTTTGACCACAGGGAGCTACGAGCAGTACTTC
CASSLTTGSYEQYF
>.|.|TRBV20-1|TRBJ2-1
TGCAGTGCTAGAGGAGGGGTGGGGGAGCAGTTCTTC
CSARGGVGEQFF
>many|.|TRBV28|TRBJ1-2
TGTGCCAGCATTAGTATTGGGTACTATGGCTACACCTTC
CASISIGYYGYTF
>.|TRBD1|TRBV28|TRBJ2-5
TGTGCCAGCAGCAATACCGGGGGCAGGGGGCGTAAGGAGACCCAGTACTTC
CASSNTGGRGRKETQYF
>few|.|TRBV27|TRBJ1-3
TGTGCCAGCAGTTCTAAGAGGCCTCTCTCTGGAAACACCATATATTTT
CASSSKRPLSGNTIYF
>many|TRBD1|TRBV27|TRBJ1-2
TGTGCCAGCAGTACTATCCGGGACAGGGGTGGTGGCTACACCTTC
CASSTIRDRGGGYTF
>.|.|TRBV2|TRBJ1-2
TGTGCCAGCCCCCGGGACGCGCATGGCTACACCTTC
CASPRDAHGYTF
>many|TRBD1|TRBV5-5|TRBJ1-5
TGTGCCAGCAGCCCGACAGGGGGCGTCGGTCAGCCCCAGCATTTT
CASSPTGGVGQPQHF
>.|.|TRBV4-1|TRBJ1-2
TGCGCCAGCAGCCAAGAGTGGGGGCCGAATAACTATGGCTACACCTTC
CASSQEWGPNNYGYTF
>.|.|TRBV11-2|TRBJ2-3
TGTGCCAGCAGCTCCCCTTTGAGGGCGGGAGATACGCAGTATTTT
CASSSPLRAGDTQYF
>few|TRBD2|TRBV6-4|TRBJ2-7
TGTGCCAGCAGGGTCCCGGGACTAGTTCCCTCCTACGAGCAGTACTTC
CASRVPGLVPSYEQYF
>many|.|TRBV12-3/TRBV12-4|TRBJ2-1
TGTGCCAGCTCACCACGACTTAGCTCCTACAATGAGCAGTTCTTC
CASSPRLSSYNEQFF
>.|.|TRBV28|TRBJ2-4
TGTGCCAGCAGTTTTCCCGGGGGATTAGCCAAAAACATTCAGTACTTC
CASSFPGGLAKNIQYF
>.|.|TRBV6-1|TRBJ2-1
TGTGCCAGCAGAAACTGGTTTATGGGCAATGAGCAGTTCTTC
CASRNWFMGNEQFF
>few|.|TRBV7-9|TRBJ2-2
TGTGCCAGCAGCAGAGGCGGGGGCGCGGGCACCGGGGAGCTGTTTTTT
CASSRGGGAGTGELFF
>few|TRBD1|TRBV6-1|TRBJ1-2
TGTGCCAGCAGTGCGGACAGGGAACACTATGGCTACACCTTC
CASSADREHYGYTF
>few|.|TRBV9|TRBJ2-7
TGTGCCAGCAGCGGAGGGGGGGGGGTCCTCGACTACGAGCAGTACTTC
CASSGGGGVLDYEQYF
>few|TRBD2|TRBV27|TRBJ2-7
TGTGCCAGCAGTTCGGGACTAGGAACCTACGAGCAGTACTTC
CASSSGLGTYEQYF
>.|.|TRBV24-1|TRBJ1-3
TGTGCCACCAGTGATACGCGAGACTCTGGAAACACCATATATTTT
CATSDTRDSGNTIYF
>.|TRBD1|TRBV5-1|TRBJ1-1
TGCGCCAGCAGCCCTCTGGGACAGGGAATTATTGAAGCTTTCTTT
CASSPLGQGIIEAFF
>.|TRBD2|TRBV27|TRBJ2-1
TGTGCCAGCAGTTCGGAGCGGGAGGGGGACAATGAGCAGTTCTTC
CASSSEREGDNEQFF
>.|TRBD2|TRBV28|TRBJ2-7
TGTGCCAGCGGGACTTATAGCGGGAGCTCCTACGAGCAGTACTTC
CASGTYSGSSYEQYF
>many|.|TRBV11-2|TRBJ2-4
TGTGCCAGCAGCTTAGGACACCCCTTGGGGCTAGCCAAAAACATTCAGTACTTC
CASSLGHPLGLAKNIQYF
>many|.|TRBV7-2|TRBJ2-1
TGTGCCAGCAGCTTACTCATGAATGAGCAGTTCTTC
CASSLLMNEQFF
>many|TRBD2|TRBV3-1|TRBJ2-5
TGTGCCAGCAGCCAAAGGACTAGCGGGACACAAGAGACCCAGTACTTC
CASSQRTSGTQETQYF
>few|.|TRBV5-1|TRBJ1-6
TGCGCCAGCAGCTTGGACAGTACCTATAATTCACCCCTCCACTTT
CASSLDSTYNSPLHF
>many|.|TRBV11-3|TRBJ1-5
TGTGCCAGCAGCTTGGGGGAGAACCAGCCCCAGCATTTT
CASSLGENQPQHF
>many|TRBD1|TRBV5-5|TRBJ2-5
TGTGCCAGCAGCCCCGGGACAGGGGGCGCGGGAGAGACCCAGTACTTC
CASSPGTGGAGETQYF
>few|TRBD2|TRBV5-1|TRBJ2-1
TGCGCCAGCAGCCACTCGATGACTAGCGGACGGATAGGCGATGAGCAGTTCTTC
CASSHSMTSGRIGDEQFF
>many|TRBD2|TRBV9|TRBJ2-1
TGTGCCAGCAGCGTAGATAGCGGGAGGGCCGGCAATGAGCAGTTCTTC
CASSVDSGRAGNEQFF
>many|.|TRBV11-3|TRBJ2-1
TGTGCCAGCAGCTCAAATGGAGGGACAGAGCAGTTCTTC
CASSSNGGTEQFF
>many|.|TRBV20-1|TRBJ1-1
TGCAGTGCCCCGTCCCGTGGTTCAATGAACACTGAAGCTTTCTTT
CSAPSRGSMNTEAFF
>.|.|TRBV12-3/TRBV12-4|TRBJ2-1
TGTGCCAGCAGAGGAGACTCCTACAATGAGCAGTTCTTC
CASRGDSYNEQFF
>.|TRBD1|TRBV7-8|TRBJ2-7
TGTGCCAGCAGCCCCCGGACAGGCTACGAGCAGTACTTC
CASSPRTGYEQYF
>.|TRBD2|TRBV7-6|TRBJ2-7
TGTGCCAGCAGCTTAGACGCCGGGGGGGCGGACGAGCAGTACTTC
CASSLDAGGADEQYF